The 32 T cell receptor beta chains given below trace back to one sample, sequenced in a study of T cells in Graves' hyperthyroidism and ophthalmopathy. Using RNA transcripts as the source, TCR beta CDR3 regions were amplified. The study used the HTBI primer set for a first-round RT-PCR of the TCR CDR3. TCRdb used MiXCR to reprocess the multiplex PCR reads, holding one entry per CDR3 protein. Of hundreds of thousands of distinct CDR3 sequences in the sample, approximately 17% were seen once. The sample comprised blood. The source of these receptors is a woman between 18 and 29 years old with Graves' ophthalmopathy.

The sample holds a few counts of this clonotype. V and J are TRBV30 and TRBJ2-7, with D perhaps being TRBD1 or TRBD2 (9 bases each). V gave up 5 bases and J gave up 2 bases, with 19 bases separating them. Germline values: CDR1 GTSNPN, CDR2 SVGIG (reference sequence). This CDR3 has 15 residues. The CDR3 region has the DNA TGTGCCTGGGAGCGGGGGGACAGGGAAACCTACGAGCAGTACTTC. It translates to CAWERGDRETYEQYF.

In its sample, this clonotype was seen many times. The DNA for the CDR3 is TGTGCCAGCAGCATCCGGACAGGGGGCCACGAGCAGTACTTC. It is translated as CASSIRTGGHEQYF. The chain is built from TRBV3-1 and TRBJ2-7; 11 bases are shared with TRBD1. The CDR3 has 14 residues. Germline CDR1 LGHDT, CDR2 YNNKEL (reference sequence). The V gene end was trimmed by 5 bases and the J gene end by 5 bases; junction bases not matched to a gene: 5.

At least ten counts were recorded for this clonotype. This chain connects TRBV20-1 to TRBJ1-1; perhaps TRBD1 as D (5 bases). V was clipped by 6 bases and J by 4 bases, with 27 bases between them. The CDR3 is made up of 17 amino acids. The V gene's germline CDR1 is DFQATT and CDR2 SNEGSKA (reference sequence). The CDR3 spells CSARSGTPTSRSTEAFF. The CDR3 nucleotides are TGCAGTGCAAGGTCCGGGACTCCCACCTCTAGAAGCACTGAAGCTTTCTTT.

V usage is TRBV5-6 and J usage is TRBJ2-7; 14 bases align to TRBD2. CDR1 is SGHDT and CDR2 is YYEEEE in the germline V gene. The CDR3 is made up of 18 amino acids. V gave up 4 bases and J gave up 1 base; unmatched junction bases: 10. In DNA form, the CDR3 reads TGTGCCAGCAGCCCCGATTCCGGGACTAGCGGGAGTTCCTACGAGCAGTACTTC. It codes for CASSPDSGTSGSSYEQYF.

Ten or more counts support this clonotype. The genes are TRBV3-1 and TRBJ1-6; 8 positions agree with TRBD1. CDR3 size: 12 residues. After removal of 5 bases from V and 9 bases from J, the junction contained 0 bases not matched to a gene. Per germline, CDR1 LGHDT and CDR2 YNNKEL (reference sequence). CDR3 nucleotide sequence: TGTGCCAGCAGCGGACAGGGTTCACCCCTCCACTTT. Translating gives CASSGQGSPLHF.

V usage is TRBV4-3 and J usage is TRBJ2-7; D may be TRBD1 or TRBD2 (6 bases each). V lost 1 base and J lost 3, with 13 bases in between. This CDR3 spans 15 amino acids. The germline V gene encodes CDR1 LGHNA and CDR2 YSLEER. The CDR3 loop is CASSQAPGGGYEQYF. CDR3 DNA sequence: TGCGCCAGCAGCCAAGCGCCCGGGGGCGGCTACGAGCAGTACTTC.

This chain joins TRBV7-9 and TRBJ1-3, with D possibly matching TRBD1 (6 bases). The CDR3 sequence is 15 residues long. V lost 5 bases to trimming and J lost 0 bases, with 11 bases between them. The germline gives CDR1 SEHNR, CDR2 FQNEAQ (reference sequence). For the CDR3, the DNA is TGTGCCAGCAGCGACGGGGGCACCTCTGGAAACACCATATATTTT. It encodes CASSDGGTSGNTIYF. The entire variable domain, with the rest obtained from reference TRBV7-9 and TRBJ1-3, is as follows: DTGVSQNPRHKITKRGQNVTFRCDPISEHNRLYWYRQTLGQGPEFLTYFQNEAQLEKSRLLSDRFSAERPKGSFSTLEIQRTEQGDSAMYLCASSDGGTSGNTIYFGEGSWLTVV.

The chain links TRBV5-1 to TRBJ2-7; 9 bases match TRBD1. The germline CDR1 and CDR2 sequences are SGHRS and YFSETQ. CDR3 length: 16 amino acids. After removal of 3 bases from V and 5 bases from J, the junction contained 12 bases not matched to a gene. This CDR3 reads CASSSFPGQGTDEQYF. The CDR3 coding sequence is TGCGCCAGCAGCTCCTTCCCGGGACAGGGTACGGACGAGCAGTACTTC. The complete variable domain, with remaining parts taken from reference TRBV5-1 and TRBJ2-7, reads KAGVTQTPRYLIKTRGQQVTLSCSPISGHRSVSWYQQTPGQGLQFLFEYFSETQRNKGNFPGRFSGRQFSNSRSEMNVSTLELGDSALYLCASSSFPGQGTDEQYFGPGTRLTVT.

As concerns this clonotype: Here the CDR3 omits its conserved ending phenylalanine or tryptophan, so a read error is the likely source. The chain recombines TRBV4-1 with TRBJ1-1; D gene ambiguous. CDR1 and CDR2 (germline): MGHRA, YSYEKL. The CDR3 spans 14 residues. V was clipped by 0 bases and J by 1 base, with 6 bases between them. CDR3 DNA: TGCGCCAGCAGCCAAGATTCTCGGAACACTGAAGCTTTCCTT. It encodes CASSQDSRNTEAFL.

This clonotype was observed many times. This chain links TRBV5-1 with TRBJ2-2; the match to TRBD2 covers 8 bases. The CDR3 sequence is 16 residues long. The V gene end was trimmed by 1 base and the J gene end by 0 bases; junction bases not matched to a gene: 2. Germline assignment: CDR1 SGHRS and CDR2 YFSETQ. The CDR3 here is CASSLTSGPNTGELFF. The CDR3 DNA reads TGCGCCAGCAGCTTGACTAGCGGACCGAACACCGGGGAGCTGTTTTTT.

Comment on this clonotype: One end of the junction does not line up with germline, which may come from a read error. The V gene is TRBV11-2, the J gene TRBJ1-2; D remains unclear. This CDR3 region has 11 residues. Per germline, CDR1 SGHAT and CDR2 FQNNGV. The CDR3 spells CAGSSRESYTF. The CDR3 DNA follows: TGTGCCGGCAGCTCCAGAGAGAGCTACACCTTC.

The table lists this clonotype with many counts. The chain recombines TRBV18 with TRBJ1-4, with TRBD1 as a possible D gene (6 bases). V dropped 4 bases and J dropped 4 bases, with 10 bases sitting between them. The CDR3 consists of 14 residues. Germline CDR1 reads KGHSH; CDR2 reads LQKENI. CDR3 sequence reads: CASSLDRLNEKLFF. CDR3 DNA: TGTGCCAGCTCACTAGACAGGCTTAATGAAAAACTGTTTTTT. The entire variable domain, with the rest obtained from reference TRBV18 and TRBJ1-4, is as follows: NAGVMQNPRHLVRRRGQEARLRCSPMKGHSHVYWYRQLPEEGLKFMVYLQKENIIDESGMPKERFSAEFPKEGPSILRIQQVVRGDSAAYFCASSLDRLNEKLFFGSGTQLSVL.

The genes are TRBV5-1 and TRBJ2-1; D could derive from TRBD1 or TRBD2 (5 bases each). The V and J ends lost 3 bases and 9 bases respectively, with 19 bases between them. CDR1 and CDR2 (germline): SGHRS, YFSETQ. The CDR3 is 15 residues long. The CDR3 reads CASSSAGAPGGEQFF. The CDR3 coding sequence is TGCGCCAGCAGCTCGGCCGGGGCCCCGGGCGGTGAGCAGTTCTTC.

At least ten counts were recorded for this clonotype. The rearrangement uses TRBV7-9 and TRBJ2-1; TRBD2 matches at 14 bases. V gave up 5 bases and J gave up 9 bases; unmatched junction bases: 9. Germline CDR1 reads SEHNR; CDR2 reads FQNEAQ (reference sequence). The CDR3 has 16 residues. CDR3 sequence (DNA): TGTGCCAGCAGCCCGCGGACTAGCGGGGGGCGGGGTGAGCAGTTCTTC. This encodes CASSPRTSGGRGEQFF.

This clonotype was observed many times. The rearrangement joins TRBV5-1 to TRBJ1-1; D is possibly TRBD1 (5 bases). Deletions cut 4 bases from V and 4 bases from J, with 11 bases between. In germline, CDR1 is SGHRS, CDR2 YFSETQ. This CDR3 is 13 amino acids long. The CDR3 region has the DNA TGCGCCAGCAGCCCCTCCCAGGGCACTGAAGCTTTCTTT. Its protein is CASSPSQGTEAFF.

The chain recombines TRBV5-5 with TRBJ2-7; 7 bases are a match to TRBD2. V lost 2 bases to trimming and J lost 3 bases; unmatched junction nucleotides: 8. The CDR3 runs 15 residues. CDR1 is SGHKS and CDR2 is YYEKEE in the germline V gene (reference sequence). CDR3 in amino acids: CASSFKGRENYEQYF. In DNA, the CDR3 is TGTGCCAGCAGCTTTAAGGGGCGGGAGAACTACGAGCAGTACTTC.

This clonotype was seen repeatedly, ten times or more. The genes are TRBV12-3 or TRBV12-4 and TRBJ2-7; D possibly matches TRBD1 or TRBD2 (5 bases each). Trimming shortened V by 2 bases and J by 6 bases, and 17 bases separated the two germline ends. The length of the CDR3 is 15 residues. CDR3 nucleotide sequence: TGTGCCAGCAGTTTATTGGGGGAGTCGGTGGGCGAGCAGTACTTC. It codes for CASSLLGESVGEQYF.

This clonotype showed up many times. V usage is TRBV27 and J usage is TRBJ1-5; the match to TRBD1 covers 10 bases. The ends lost 3 bases at V and 5 bases at J; junction bases unmatched: 1. The CDR3 contains 14 residues. The germline V gene has CDR1 MNHEY and CDR2 SMNVEV (reference sequence). CDR3 region: CASSFGTGDQPQHF. Written as DNA, the CDR3 is TGTGCCAGCAGTTTTGGGACAGGGGATCAGCCCCAGCATTTT.

The chain employs TRBV2 and TRBJ1-5; 7 bases are a match to TRBD1. Germline lookup yields CDR1 SNHLY and CDR2 FYNNEI. The CDR3 sequence is 15 residues long. V lost 9 bases, J lost 0 bases, and 8 bases stayed unmatched. This CDR3 reads CASTRDSYSNQPQHF. CDR3 DNA: TGTGCCAGTACCCGGGACAGCTATAGCAATCAGCCCCAGCATTTT.

In its sample, this clonotype was seen a few times. The chain links TRBV28 to TRBJ1-1; D not resolved. This CDR3 contains 15 residues. The germline CDR1 and CDR2 sequences are MDHEN and SYDVKM. V shed 4 bases and J shed 2 bases, with 14 bases lying between them. The CDR3 spells CASSSIWSVNTEAFF. In DNA form, the CDR3 reads TGTGCCAGCAGTTCAATATGGTCCGTAAACACTGAAGCTTTCTTT.

This clonotype was observed at least ten times. The rearrangement uses TRBV27 and TRBJ1-6, with D unresolved. Trimming removed 2 bases from V and 6 bases from J, with 11 bases in between. There are 15 residues in the CDR3. Germline CDR1 reads MNHEY; CDR2 reads SMNVEV (reference sequence). As DNA, the CDR3 is TGTGCCAGCAGTTTAAGGGAGGCGATTAATTCACCCCTCCACTTT. Its protein is CASSLREAINSPLHF.

The table lists this clonotype with many counts. The chain carries TRBV29-1 and TRBJ1-2, with D maybe TRBD1 (5 bases). Trimming took off 0 bases at V and 2 bases at J, with 13 bases between the two ends. The CDR3 runs to 15 residues. CDR1 SQVTM and CDR2 ANQGSEA come from the germline V gene. CDR3: CSVEDWIGGNYGYTF. The DNA of the CDR3 is TGCAGCGTTGAAGATTGGATCGGGGGGAACTATGGCTACACCTTC. Combining the CDR3 with reference TRBV29-1 and TRBJ1-2 gives the whole variable domain SAVISQKPSRDICQRGTSLTIQCQVDSQVTMMFWYRQQPGQSLTLIATANQGSEATYESGFVIDKFPISRPNLTFSTLTVSNMSPEDSSIYLCSVEDWIGGNYGYTFGSGTRLTVV.

This clonotype was recorded at least ten times. The gene calls are TRBV6-1 and TRBJ2-7, with 8 bases matching TRBD1. From germline, CDR1 is MNHNS and CDR2 SASEGT. The CDR3 runs to 13 residues. Germline trimming cut 6 bases from V and 6 bases from J; bases unmatched to any gene: 7. DNA of the CDR3: TGTGCCAGCAGGCGCCAGGGGGCGGGCGAGCAGTACTTC. This sequence encodes CASRRQGAGEQYF.

The gene calls are TRBV5-1 and TRBJ1-5; a possible D gene is TRBD1 (5 bases). Germline V lookup: CDR1 SGHRS, CDR2 YFSETQ. Trimming removed 0 bases at V and 6 bases at J, with 10 bases between. The CDR3 totals 14 residues. CDR3: CASSLDGGSQPQHF. The CDR3 DNA is TGCGCCAGCAGCTTGGACGGGGGAAGTCAGCCCCAGCATTTT.

This clonotype was observed a few times. CDR3 amino acids: CASSMGGGQLTGELFF. CDR3 bases: TGTGCCAGTAGTATGGGAGGGGGACAGCTCACCGGGGAGCTGTTTTTT. J is TRBJ2-2 and V is TRBV19; perhaps D is TRBD1 or TRBD2 (7 bases each). V was cut by 3 bases and J by 4 bases, with 15 bases left in between. Germline CDR1 and CDR2: LNHDA and SQIVND (reference sequence). The CDR3 contains 16 residues.

Ten or more counts support this clonotype. The gene calls are TRBV2 and TRBJ2-3; the D gene could be TRBD1 or TRBD2 (5 bases each). V was shortened by 8 bases and J by 0 bases, with 15 bases between the two germline ends. Germline assignment: CDR1 SNHLY and CDR2 FYNNEI. This CDR3 has 15 amino acids. DNA of the CDR3: TGTGCCAGCCAGCCGGGGCCCACTAGCACAGATACGCAGTATTTT. Amino acid sequence: CASQPGPTSTDTQYF.

This clonotype was observed at least ten times. The CDR3 DNA reads TGCAGCGCCGGTACTACAGGGGGCACTGAAGCTTTCTTT. Translated, it gives CSAGTTGGTEAFF. The chain uses TRBV20-1 and TRBJ1-1, with 8 positions matching TRBD1. The germline gives CDR1 DFQATT, CDR2 SNEGSKA (reference sequence). The CDR3 is 13 amino acids.

This clonotype was detected only a few times. This rearrangement joins TRBV27 to TRBJ2-7; 8 nucleotides align to TRBD2. The junction had 12 bases not matched to a gene; V was cut back by 6 bases and J by 2 bases. The V gene's germline CDR1 is MNHEY and CDR2 SMNVEV (reference sequence). CDR3 length: 16 residues. The CDR3 DNA follows: TGTGCCAGCAGCCTCCGGGAGAATAGCGGGACCTACGAGCAGTACTTC. Translated: CASSLRENSGTYEQYF.

This clonotype was found many times. The V call is TRBV5-1, the J call TRBJ2-7; D possibly matches TRBD1 or TRBD2 (6 bases each). The germline CDR1 and CDR2 sequences are SGHRS and YFSETQ. Trimming removed 0 bases from V and 1 base from J, with 14 bases in between. The CDR3 is 16 residues long. CDR3: CASSLDGGAGSYEQYF. In DNA, the CDR3 is TGCGCCAGCAGCTTGGACGGGGGCGCAGGTTCCTACGAGCAGTACTTC.

V gene TRBV10-1 combines with J gene TRBJ1-2, with TRBD1 matching 8 bases. Trimming at V came to 10 bases and at J to 2 bases, leaving 9 bases not matched to a gene. The CDR3 extends over 14 amino acids. From germline, CDR1 is WNHNN and CDR2 SYGVQD (reference sequence). CDR3 in amino acids: CATATQGGNYGYTF. Here the CDR3 DNA reads TGCGCCACCGCAACACAGGGGGGCAACTATGGCTACACCTTC.

At least ten counts were recorded for this clonotype. The DNA for the CDR3 is TGTGCCAGCAGCAACAACAGGGGGATAAGTACAGATACGCAGTATTTT. This gives the protein CASSNNRGISTDTQYF. The rearrangement joins TRBV7-9 to TRBJ2-3; 8 bases match TRBD1. The CDR3 runs 16 residues. V lost 5 bases and J lost 3; bases outside the gene matches: 10. Germline values: CDR1 SEHNR, CDR2 FQNEAQ (reference sequence).

Only a few counts were recorded for this clonotype. The chain couples TRBV28 to TRBJ1-2; a possible D gene is TRBD1 (5 bases). Germline values: CDR1 MDHEN, CDR2 SYDVKM. CDR3 size: 14 residues. The V gene lost 5 bases and the J gene lost 7 bases, with 17 bases spanning the gap. The CDR3 DNA sequence: TGTGCCAGCAGTGAGACCGCAGGGCTTGGTGGCTACACCTTC. Encoded protein: CASSETAGLGGYTF.